This T cell receptor (beta chain) emerged from a study of T cell responses to AZD1222 COVID-19 vaccine. The study, taken as a whole, reports: Donors were largely white British and mainly female; clonal diversity was possibly underestimated. Once two AZD1222 doses were given, Spike-specific TCR breadth and depth went up. Per reports, nearly half of all spike-specific TCRs target regions that are unmutated in variants.

TCRdb keeps only in-frame clones here, not all; method: immunoSEQ multiplex PCR. The sample lists 80,000 or so clones, around 90% occurring once. Comments on this clone: The antigen is unknown.

The CDR3 covers 15 residues. V lost 5 bases and J lost 5, with 16 bases in between. Germline CDR1 and CDR2: MNHNY and SVGAGI (reference sequence). This material consisted of peripheral blood, taken on day 0 of AZD1222 vaccination. The chain combines TRBV6-6 with TRBJ2-1; D possibly corresponds to TRBD2 (5 bases). The receptor was isolated from an adult in good health. Written as DNA, the CDR3 is TGTGCCAGCAGTCACACTAGGCCCCCCAACAATGAGCAGTTCTTC. Protein sequence: CASSHTRPPNNEQFF.